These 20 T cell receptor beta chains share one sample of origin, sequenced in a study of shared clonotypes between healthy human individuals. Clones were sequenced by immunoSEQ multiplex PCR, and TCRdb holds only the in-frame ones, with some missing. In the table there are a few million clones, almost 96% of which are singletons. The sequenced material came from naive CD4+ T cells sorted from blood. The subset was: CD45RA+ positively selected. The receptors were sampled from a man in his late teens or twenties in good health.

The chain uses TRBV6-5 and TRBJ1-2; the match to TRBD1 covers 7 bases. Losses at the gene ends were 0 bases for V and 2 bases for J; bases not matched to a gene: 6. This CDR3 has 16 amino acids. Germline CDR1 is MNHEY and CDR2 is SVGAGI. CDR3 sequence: CASSYSRGRGNYGYTF. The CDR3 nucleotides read TGTGCCAGCAGTTACTCGAGGGGCAGGGGGAACTATGGCTACACCTTC.

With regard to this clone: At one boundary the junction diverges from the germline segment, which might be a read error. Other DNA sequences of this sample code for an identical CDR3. Here the CDR3 DNA reads TGTGCCAGCAGCCCACCCGGCGGGGGAGGTTTAGTAACACCTCTCCACTTT. It encodes CASSPPGGGGLVTPLHF. V usage is TRBV9 and J usage is TRBJ1-6; D may be TRBD1 (5 bases). The germline CDR1 and CDR2 sequences are SGDLS and YYNGEE. The CDR3 has 17 residues.

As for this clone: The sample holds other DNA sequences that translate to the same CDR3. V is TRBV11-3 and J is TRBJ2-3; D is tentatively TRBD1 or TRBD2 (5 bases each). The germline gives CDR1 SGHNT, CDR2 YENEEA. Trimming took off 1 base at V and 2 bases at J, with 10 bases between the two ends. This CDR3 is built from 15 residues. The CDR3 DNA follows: TGTGCCAGCAGCTTAGGTGGGGGATCCACAGATACGCAGTATTTT. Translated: CASSLGGGSTDTQYF.

Here the CDR3 reads CASSQEVRGLLAGANVLTF. The CDR3 nucleotides are TGTGCCAGCAGCCAAGAAGTACGGGGCCTCCTTGCCGGGGCCAACGTCCTGACTTTC. The rearrangement joins TRBV4-2 to TRBJ2-6, with D possibly called TRBD1 or TRBD2 (5 bases each). Germline CDR1 reads LGHNA; CDR2 reads YNFKEQ. V was pared by 0 bases and J by 4 bases, with 19 bases between. CDR3 length equals 19 residues.

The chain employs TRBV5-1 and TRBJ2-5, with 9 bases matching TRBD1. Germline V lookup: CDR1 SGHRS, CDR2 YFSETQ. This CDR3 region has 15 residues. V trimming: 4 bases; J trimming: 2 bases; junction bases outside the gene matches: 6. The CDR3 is CASSGQGTYQETQYF. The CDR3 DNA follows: TGCGCCAGCAGCGGACAGGGGACTTATCAAGAGACCCAGTACTTC.

In DNA form, the CDR3 reads TGTGCCAGCAGCTTGGGACAGGGGGGACATTCTGGAAACACCATATATTTT. Protein: CASSLGQGGHSGNTIYF. V is TRBV5-6 and J is TRBJ1-3; 9 bases are shared with TRBD1. V lost 0 bases to trimming and J lost 1 base; unmatched junction nucleotides: 5. The CDR3 is made up of 17 amino acids. Germline CDR1 SGHDT, CDR2 YYEEEE.

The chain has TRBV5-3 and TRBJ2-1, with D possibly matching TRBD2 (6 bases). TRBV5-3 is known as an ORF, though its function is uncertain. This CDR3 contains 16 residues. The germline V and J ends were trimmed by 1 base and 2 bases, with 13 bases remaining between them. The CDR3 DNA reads TGTGCCAGAAGCTTGAGGGACGGGGGAACCTACAATGAGCAGTTCTTC. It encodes CARSLRDGGTYNEQFF.

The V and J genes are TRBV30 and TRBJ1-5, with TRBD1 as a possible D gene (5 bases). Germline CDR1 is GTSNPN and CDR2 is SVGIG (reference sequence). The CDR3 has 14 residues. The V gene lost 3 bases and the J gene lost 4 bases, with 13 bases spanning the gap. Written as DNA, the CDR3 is TGTGCCTGGAGAGCTGCTGGACAAAATCAGCCCCAGCATTTT. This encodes CAWRAAGQNQPQHF. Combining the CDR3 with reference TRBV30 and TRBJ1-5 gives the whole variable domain SQTIHQWPATLVQPVGSPLSLECTVEGTSNPNLYWYRQAAGRGLQLLFYSVGIGQISSEVPQNLSASRPQDRQFILSSKKLLLSDSGFYLCAWRAAGQNQPQHFGDGTRLSIL.

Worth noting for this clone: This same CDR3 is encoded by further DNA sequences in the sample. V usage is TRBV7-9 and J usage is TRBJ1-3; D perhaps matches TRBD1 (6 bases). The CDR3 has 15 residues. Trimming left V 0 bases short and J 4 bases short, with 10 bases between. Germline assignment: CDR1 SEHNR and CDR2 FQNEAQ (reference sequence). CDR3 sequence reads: CASSLATGSGNTIYF. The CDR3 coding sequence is TGTGCCAGCAGCTTAGCTACAGGGTCCGGAAACACCATATATTTT.

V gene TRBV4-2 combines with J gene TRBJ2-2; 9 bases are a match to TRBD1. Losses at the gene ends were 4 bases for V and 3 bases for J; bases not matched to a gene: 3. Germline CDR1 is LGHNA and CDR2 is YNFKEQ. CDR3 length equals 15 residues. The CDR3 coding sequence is TGTGCCAGCAGCCGGGGACAGGGCGACACCGGGGAGCTGTTTTTT. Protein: CASSRGQGDTGELFF.

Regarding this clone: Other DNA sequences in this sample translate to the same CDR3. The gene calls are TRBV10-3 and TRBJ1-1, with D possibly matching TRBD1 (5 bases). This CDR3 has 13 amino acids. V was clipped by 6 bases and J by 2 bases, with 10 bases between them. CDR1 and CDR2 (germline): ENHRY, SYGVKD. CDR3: CAIRDGANTEAFF. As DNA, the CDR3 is TGTGCCATCAGGGACGGGGCAAACACTGAAGCTTTCTTT.

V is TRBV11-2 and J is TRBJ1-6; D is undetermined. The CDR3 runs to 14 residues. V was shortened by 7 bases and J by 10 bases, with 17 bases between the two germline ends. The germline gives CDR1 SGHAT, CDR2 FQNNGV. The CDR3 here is CASTPSGVDSPLHF. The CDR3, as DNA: TGTGCCAGCACCCCCAGTGGGGTTGACTCACCCCTCCACTTT.

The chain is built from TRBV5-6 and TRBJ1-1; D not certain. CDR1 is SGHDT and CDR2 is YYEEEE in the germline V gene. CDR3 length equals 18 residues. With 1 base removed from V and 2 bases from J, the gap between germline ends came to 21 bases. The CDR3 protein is CASSLILISGRPNTEAFF. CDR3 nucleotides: TGTGCCAGCAGCTTGATTTTGATCTCGGGCAGGCCTAACACTGAAGCTTTCTTT.

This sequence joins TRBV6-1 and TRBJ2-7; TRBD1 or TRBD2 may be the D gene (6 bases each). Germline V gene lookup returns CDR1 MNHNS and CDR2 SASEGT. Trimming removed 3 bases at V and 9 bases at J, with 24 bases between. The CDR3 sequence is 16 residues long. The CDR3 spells CASSDSAGQVLRGQYF. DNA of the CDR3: TGTGCCAGCAGTGATTCTGCGGGACAAGTACTACGTGGGCAGTACTTC.

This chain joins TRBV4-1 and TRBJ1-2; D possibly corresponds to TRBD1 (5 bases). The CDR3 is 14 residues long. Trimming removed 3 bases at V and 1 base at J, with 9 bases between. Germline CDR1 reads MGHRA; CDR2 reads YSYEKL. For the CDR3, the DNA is TGCGCCAGCAGCCACCAGACAGATAACTATGGCTACACCTTC. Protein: CASSHQTDNYGYTF.

For the CDR3, the DNA is TGTGCCAGCAGCGTATCTTATAGCGGGAGGTCTTACAATGAGCAGTTCTTC. Translated, it gives CASSVSYSGRSYNEQFF. The rearrangement joins TRBV9 to TRBJ2-1, with TRBD2 matching over 10 bases. CDR1 and CDR2 from the germline V gene are SGDLS and YYNGEE. J gave up 4 bases and V 1 base, and 8 bases lay outside the gene matches. CDR3 length equals 17 residues. Combining the CDR3 with reference TRBV9 and TRBJ2-1 gives the whole variable domain DSGVTQTPKHLITATGQRVTLRCSPRSGDLSVYWYQQSLDQGLQFLIQYYNGEERAKGNILERFSAQQFPDLHSELNLSSLELGDSALYFCASSVSYSGRSYNEQFFGPGTRLTVL.

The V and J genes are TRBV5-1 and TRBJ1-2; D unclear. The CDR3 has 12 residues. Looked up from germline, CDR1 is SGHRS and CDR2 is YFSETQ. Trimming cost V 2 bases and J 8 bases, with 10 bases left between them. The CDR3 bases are TGCGCCAGCAGCTTAGGTATGCTAGGCTACACCTTC. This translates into CASSLGMLGYTF.

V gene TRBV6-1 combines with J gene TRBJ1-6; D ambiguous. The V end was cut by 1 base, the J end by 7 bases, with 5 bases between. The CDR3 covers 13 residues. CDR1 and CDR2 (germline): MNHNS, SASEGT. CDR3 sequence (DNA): TGTGCCAGCAGTGAAGACTCAAATTCACCCCTCCACTTT. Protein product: CASSEDSNSPLHF.

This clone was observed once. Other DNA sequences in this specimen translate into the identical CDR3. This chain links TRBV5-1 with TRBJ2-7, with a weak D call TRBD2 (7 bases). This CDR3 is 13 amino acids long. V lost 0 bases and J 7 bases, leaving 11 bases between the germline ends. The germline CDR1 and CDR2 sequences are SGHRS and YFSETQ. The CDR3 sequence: CASSLEGGGEQYF. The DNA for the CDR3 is TGCGCCAGCAGCTTGGAGGGAGGGGGAGAGCAGTACTTC.

DNA for the CDR3: TGTGCCACCAGCAGAGATCTTAGCGGCGGGGCCTTCCCCGAGCAGTACTTC. This gives the protein CATSRDLSGGAFPEQYF. This chain joins TRBV15 and TRBJ2-7; D might be TRBD2 (6 bases). The ends were cut back, 0 bases at V and 6 bases at J, with 21 bases in the middle. CDR1 and CDR2 from the germline V gene are LNHNV and YYDKDF (reference sequence). CDR3 length: 17 residues.